This T cell receptor (beta chain) came from a study of shared clonotypes between healthy human individuals. CDR1 and CDR2 (germline): SGHTA, FQGTGA. The CDR3 spans 12 residues. Trimming removed 4 bases from V and 7 bases from J, with 11 bases in between. In the CD4+ fraction, cells were divided into CD45RA+ naive and CD45RA-negative memory subsets. The protocol was immunoSEQ multiplex PCR, while the TCRdb copy is restricted to in-frame clones and leaves out a portion. The profile shows about 2.3 million clones, approximately 95% of them singletons. The sample taken for sequencing was naive CD4+ T cells from PBMCs. As for subset: CD45RA+ positively selected. The rearrangement uses TRBV7-3 and TRBJ2-7, with D possibly TRBD1 on 8 matching bases. This clonotype originated in a young man in good health. Some clones in this sample may be carry-over from other donors' samples. The chain's CDR3 is CASSYRGGEQYF. For the CDR3, the DNA is TGTGCCAGCAGCTACAGGGGGGGTGAGCAGTACTTC.